One sample yielded the 8 T cell receptor beta chains listed below, sequenced in a study of blood T cell repertoires in COVID-19. Repertoires were generated with immunoSEQ multiplex PCR, while TCRdb's copy carries only in-frame clones and drops some. The sample holds 35,000 or so clones, around 90% seen once. The source material was peripheral blood. These receptors all come from a human donor in a cohort sampled during active COVID-19.

CDR3 region: CASRRQTQETQYF. The DNA of the CDR3 is TGTGCCAGCCGAAGACAGACCCAAGAGACCCAGTACTTC. The rearrangement joins TRBV19 to TRBJ2-5, with D possibly TRBD1 on 5 matching bases. V shed 9 bases and J shed 1 base, with 12 bases lying between them. Per the germline V gene, CDR1 is LNHDA and CDR2 is SQIVND (reference sequence). The length of the CDR3 is 13 residues.

This clone was recorded once. The chain links TRBV6-6 to TRBJ1-5; 7 nucleotides align to TRBD1. After removal of 5 bases from V and 0 bases from J, the junction contained 7 bases not matched to a gene. The germline gives CDR1 MNHNY, CDR2 SVGAGI (reference sequence). The CDR3 sequence is 16 residues long. For the CDR3, the DNA is TGTGCCAGCAGTGGGAGAACAGGGGATAGCAATCAGCCCCAGCATTTT. Encoded protein: CASSGRTGDSNQPQHF.

The chain joins TRBV2 to TRBJ1-2; tentative D call: TRBD1 (5 bases). Trimming stripped 5 bases from V and 2 bases from J, with 12 bases between. CDR3 size: 14 residues. In germline, CDR1 is SNHLY, CDR2 FYNNEI. CDR3 DNA: TGTGCCAGCAGTTCAATAGGGGTCAACTATGGCTACACCTTC. It yields the protein CASSSIGVNYGYTF.

This chain connects TRBV7-9 to TRBJ1-4; D gene uncertain. The V gene's germline CDR1 is SEHNR and CDR2 FQNEAQ (reference sequence). The CDR3 runs to 16 residues. V lost 1 base and J lost 0, with 9 bases in between. The CDR3: CASSLEAGTTNEKLFF. The CDR3 coding sequence is TGTGCCAGCAGCTTAGAGGCGGGGACAACTAATGAAAAACTGTTTTTT.

The genes are TRBV30 and TRBJ2-7, with TRBD1 matching over 8 bases. V shed 0 bases and J 6 bases; nucleotides not matched to a gene: 4. Germline V lookup: CDR1 GTSNPN, CDR2 SVGIG (reference sequence). The CDR3 has 13 residues. Here the CDR3 DNA reads TGTGCCTGGAGTGTAACAGGGGGAAGCGAGCAGTACTTC. Protein sequence: CAWSVTGGSEQYF.

This chain links TRBV4-1 with TRBJ2-6; D is possibly TRBD2 (6 bases). V was trimmed by 2 bases and J by 2 bases, leaving 13 bases between them. Germline CDR1 and CDR2: MGHRA and YSYEKL. This CDR3 is 17 amino acids long. CDR3 nucleotide sequence: TGCGCCAGCAGCCAAAAGGGAGGAGATACTGGGGCCAACGTCCTGACTTTC. Its protein is CASSQKGGDTGANVLTF.

This chain links TRBV7-9 with TRBJ2-2; 10 nucleotides match TRBD1. Germline CDR1 SEHNR, CDR2 FQNEAQ (reference sequence). CDR3 length equals 14 residues. J lost 4 bases, V lost 6 bases, and 2 bases had no gene match. The CDR3 DNA is TGTGCCAGCAGACGGACAGGGGGCACCGGGGAGCTGTTTTTT. The encoded protein is CASRRTGGTGELFF.

The gene calls are TRBV3-1 (or the pseudogene TRBV3-2) and TRBJ2-7; 7 bases align to TRBD1. Germline loops: CDR1 LGHDT, CDR2 YNNKEL (reference sequence). The CDR3 totals 15 residues. Trimming at V came to 2 bases and at J to 0 bases, leaving 4 bases not matched to a gene. The CDR3 DNA reads TGTGCCAGCAGCCAACCGGGACAGATCTCCTACGAGCAGTACTTC. As protein: CASSQPGQISYEQYF.